The clone carrying this T cell receptor beta chain turned up a few times. V lost 0 bases and J lost 5; bases outside the gene matches: 14. Germline V gene sequence: CDR1 SQVTM, CDR2 ANQGSEA. This CDR3 spans 18 amino acids. The sample's time point: longitudinal time-point 3. MiXCR was run by TCRdb on the 5' RACE reads, yielding one entry per CDR3 protein. The profile shows roughly 48,000 distinct CDR3 sequences, roughly an eighth of them singletons. This record belongs to a study of neurological immune-mediated disorders. The clonotype was recovered from a male donor with HTLV-1-associated myelopathy (HAM/TSP). The rearrangement uses TRBV29-1 and TRBJ2-2, with 8 bases that match TRBD1. The sample comprised PBMCs. The CDR3 spells CSVEETRPGTGLTGELFF. The CDR3 DNA is TGCAGCGTTGAAGAAACAAGACCCGGGACAGGACTGACCGGGGAGCTGTTTTTT.